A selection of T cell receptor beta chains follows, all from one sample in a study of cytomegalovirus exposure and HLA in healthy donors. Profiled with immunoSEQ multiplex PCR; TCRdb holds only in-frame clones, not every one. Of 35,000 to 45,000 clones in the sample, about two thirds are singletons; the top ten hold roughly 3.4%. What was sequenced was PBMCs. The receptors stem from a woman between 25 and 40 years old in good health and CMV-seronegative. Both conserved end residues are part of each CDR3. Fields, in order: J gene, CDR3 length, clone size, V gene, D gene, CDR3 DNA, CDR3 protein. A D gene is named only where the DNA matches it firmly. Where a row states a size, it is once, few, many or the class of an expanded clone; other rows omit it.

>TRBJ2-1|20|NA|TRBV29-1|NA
TGCAGCGTTATCTGGAGGGGGGGCTTAGTTTTCGTGAGGGAGCCTCATGAGCAGTTCTTC
CSVIWRGGLVFVREPHEQFF
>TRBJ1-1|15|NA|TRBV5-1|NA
TGCGCCAGCAGCTTAGGCAATTGGGGGGACACTGAAGCTTTCTTT
CASSLGNWGDTEAFF
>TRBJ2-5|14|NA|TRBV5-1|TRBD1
TGCGCCAGCAGCTCGGGGACAGGGGAAGAGACCCAGTACTTC
CASSSGTGEETQYF
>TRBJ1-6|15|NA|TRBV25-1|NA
TGTGCCAGCAGTGAATTAGGACAGTCCGTCGGTAACCTCCACTTT
CASSELGQSVGNLHF
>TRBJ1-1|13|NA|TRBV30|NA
TGTGCCTGGGAACGTGGGGCAGTCACTGAAGCTTTCTTT
CAWERGAVTEAFF
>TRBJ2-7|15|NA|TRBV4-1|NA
TGCGCCAGCAGCCAAGATCGGGGAACCACCTACGAGCAGTACTTC
CASSQDRGTTYEQYF
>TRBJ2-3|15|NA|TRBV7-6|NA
TGTGCCAGCAGCTCATACCACTCAGGGGCTGGTACGCAGTATTTT
CASSSYHSGAGTQYF
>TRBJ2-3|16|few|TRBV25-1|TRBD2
TGTGCCAGCAGTGAATACAGGGCGGGAGGCACAGATACGCAGTATTTT
CASSEYRAGGTDTQYF
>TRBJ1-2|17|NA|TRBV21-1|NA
TGTGCCAGCAGCAAAGAAGAACTAAGAAAAAAAAACTATGGCTACACCTTC
CASSKEELRKKNYGYTF
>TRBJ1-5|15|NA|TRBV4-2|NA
TGTGCCAGCAGCCAAGATTTCGGGGCGGGGCAGCCCCAGCATTTT
CASSQDFGAGQPQHF
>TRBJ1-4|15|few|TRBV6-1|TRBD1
TGTGCCAGCAGAGATGACAGGGTGAGGAATGAAAAACTGTTTTTT
CASRDDRVRNEKLFF
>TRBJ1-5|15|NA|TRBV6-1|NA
TGTGCCAGCAGTGAAAAAGGACGGGAGGGTCAGCCCCAGCATTTT
CASSEKGREGQPQHF
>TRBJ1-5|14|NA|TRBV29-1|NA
TGCAGCGCCCTCACAGGCGCCGAGGCTCAGCCCCAGCATTTT
CSALTGAEAQPQHF
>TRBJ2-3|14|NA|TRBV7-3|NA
TGTGCCAGCGGTCTTGGAAGCGCCACAGATACGCAGTATTTT
CASGLGSATDTQYF
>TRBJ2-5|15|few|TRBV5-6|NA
TGTGCCAGCAGCCCCGAGACAGGAGCCCACCAGACCCAGTACTTC
CASSPETGAHQTQYF
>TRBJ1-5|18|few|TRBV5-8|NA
TGTGCCAGCAGCTTCGCGACCACGAGCGCCTATAGCAATCAGCCCCAGCATTTT
CASSFATTSAYSNQPQHF
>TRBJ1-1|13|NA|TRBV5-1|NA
TGCGCCAGCAGCTTGTTCTCGGGCACTGAAGCTTTCTTT
CASSLFSGTEAFF
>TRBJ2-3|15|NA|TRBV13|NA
TGTGCCAGCAGCTTAGAGGACATAAGAACTACTACGCAGTATTTT
CASSLEDIRTTTQYF
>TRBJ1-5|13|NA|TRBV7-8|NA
TGTGCCAGCACCCTGAGGGAGAATCAGCCCCAGCATTTT
CASTLRENQPQHF
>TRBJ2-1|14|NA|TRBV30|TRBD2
TGTGCCTGGAGGGGAGCGGGGGGGCTACTTGAGCAGTTCTTC
CAWRGAGGLLEQFF
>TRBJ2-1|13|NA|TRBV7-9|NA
TGTGCCAGCAGCTTAGCCTACGTCGATGAGCAGTTCTTC
CASSLAYVDEQFF
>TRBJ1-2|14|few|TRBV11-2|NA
TGTGCCAGCAGCCGTTCTTCAAACAGGGATGGCTACACCTTC
CASSRSSNRDGYTF
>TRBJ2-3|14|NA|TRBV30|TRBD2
TGTGCCTGGACCGGGACTAGCGGCACAGATACGCAGTATTTT
CAWTGTSGTDTQYF
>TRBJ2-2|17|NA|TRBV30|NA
TGTGCCTGGAGTGTAGGGGGGAGGGGATTGGGTACCGGGGAGCTGTTTTTT
CAWSVGGRGLGTGELFF
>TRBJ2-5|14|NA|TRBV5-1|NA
TGCGCCAGCAGTTTCCCCGGACAGCAAGAGACCCAGTACTTC
CASSFPGQQETQYF
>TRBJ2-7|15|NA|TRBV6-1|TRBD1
TGTGCCAGCAGTGCACGACAGGGGGTATCCTACGAGCAGTACTTC
CASSARQGVSYEQYF
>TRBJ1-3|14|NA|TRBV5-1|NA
TGCGCCAGCAGCTTTAAGGGGCTCGAAAACACCATATATTTT
CASSFKGLENTIYF
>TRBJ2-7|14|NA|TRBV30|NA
TGTGCCTGGAGTGTACAGGAGGGAGTCTACGAGCAGTACTTC
CAWSVQEGVYEQYF
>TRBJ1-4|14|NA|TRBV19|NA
TGTGCCAGTAGTATAGTGCCAGGGGATGAAAAACTGTTTTTT
CASSIVPGDEKLFF
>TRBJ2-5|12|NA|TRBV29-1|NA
TGCAGCGTTGAAAGGGGGCAAGAGACCCAGTACTTC
CSVERGQETQYF
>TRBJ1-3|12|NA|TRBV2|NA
TGTGCCAGTCGGGGTGCTGGAAACACCATATATTTT
CASRGAGNTIYF
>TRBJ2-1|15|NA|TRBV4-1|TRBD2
TGCGCCAGCAGCCCCTACGGGGGGGACTACAATGAGCAGTTCTTC
CASSPYGGDYNEQFF
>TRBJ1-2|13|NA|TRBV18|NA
TGTGCCAGCTCACCAGAGGCCAACTATGGCTACACCTTC
CASSPEANYGYTF